This T cell receptor beta chain emerged from a study of TIL therapy for anti-PD-1-resistant metastatic lung cancer. General study points: Compared with baseline intratumoral T cells, expanded TIL cultures were more clonal and less diverse (roughly 6.5% vs 31%). This highly selected cohort may not generalize to typical lung cancer patients.

The time point: pre-treatment sample, taken before nivolumab and TIL therapy. Most excised metastases sampled were pleural nodules or supraclavicular lymph nodes. Progressing patients received lymphodepletion, expanded TIL infusion and IL-2. Turning to this clone: The antigen is not known.

The CDR3 consists of 15 residues. This was the immunoSEQ v3 assay. Assay: immunoSEQ multiplex PCR; the TCRdb copy retains only in-frame clones and omits some. The table includes some 12,000 clones, approximately 52% detected once. V and J are TRBV21-1 and TRBJ1-4. TRBV21-1 is given as a pseudogene. The input for sequencing was tumor tissue, taken at baseline. The sequence derives from a person aged 25-79 years with non-small cell lung cancer. DNA for the CDR3: TGTGCCAGCATCCCCGGAGGGGGGCTCAGTGAAAAACTGTTTTTT. Its translation is CASIPGGGLSEKLFF.